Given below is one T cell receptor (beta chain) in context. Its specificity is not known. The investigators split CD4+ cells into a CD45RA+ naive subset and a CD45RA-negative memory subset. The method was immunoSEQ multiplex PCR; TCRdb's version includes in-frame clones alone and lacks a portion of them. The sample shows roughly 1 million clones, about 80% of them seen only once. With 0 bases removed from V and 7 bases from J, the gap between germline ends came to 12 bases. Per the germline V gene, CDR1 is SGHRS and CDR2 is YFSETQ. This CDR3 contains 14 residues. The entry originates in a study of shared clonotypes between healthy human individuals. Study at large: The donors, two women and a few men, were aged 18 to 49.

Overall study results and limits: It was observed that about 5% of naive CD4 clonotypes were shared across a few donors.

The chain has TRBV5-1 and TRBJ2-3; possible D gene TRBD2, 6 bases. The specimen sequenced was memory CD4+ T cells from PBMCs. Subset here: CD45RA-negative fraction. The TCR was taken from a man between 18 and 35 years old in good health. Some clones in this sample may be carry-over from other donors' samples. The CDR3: CASSLVAEGNTQYF. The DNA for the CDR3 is TGCGCCAGCAGCTTGGTCGCGGAGGGAAATACGCAGTATTTT.